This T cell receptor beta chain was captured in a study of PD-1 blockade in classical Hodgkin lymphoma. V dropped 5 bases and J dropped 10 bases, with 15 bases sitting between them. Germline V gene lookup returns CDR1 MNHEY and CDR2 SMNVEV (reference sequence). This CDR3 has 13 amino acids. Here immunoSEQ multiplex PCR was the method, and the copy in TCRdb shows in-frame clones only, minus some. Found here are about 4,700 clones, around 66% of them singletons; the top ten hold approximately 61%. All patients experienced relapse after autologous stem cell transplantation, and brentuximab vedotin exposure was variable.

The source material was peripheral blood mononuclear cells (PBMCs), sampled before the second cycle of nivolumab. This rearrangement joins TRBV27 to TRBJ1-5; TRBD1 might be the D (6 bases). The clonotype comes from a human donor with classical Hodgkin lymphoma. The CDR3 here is CASSITGLSPQHF. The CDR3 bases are TGTGCCAGCAGTATTACAGGGTTGTCTCCCCAGCATTTT.